The clone carrying this TCR beta chain was counted once. The antigen is undetermined. Here immunoSEQ multiplex PCR was the method, and the copy in TCRdb shows in-frame clones only, minus some. The top ten hold about 16% of the sample, which has 23,000 or so clones, 92% seen once. With 0 bases clipped from V and 0 bases from J, the junction kept 4 bases outside the gene matches. The CDR3 contains 16 residues. Germline V gives CDR1 SGDLS, CDR2 YYNGEE. This entry belongs to a study of T cells in localized non-small cell lung cancer. Overall study findings and caveats: A median 57 of the top 100 tumor clones appeared in adjacent lung. Multi-region tumor sequencing was not done, so intratumor heterogeneity could not be excluded.

The sequence derives from a man aged 35-75 years with stage III squamous cell lung carcinoma. The chain couples TRBV9 to TRBJ2-7; 9 bases agree with TRBD2. The input for sequencing was peripheral blood, taken before any cancer treatment. This CDR3 reads CASSVVAGGPSYEQYF. CDR3 bases: TGTGCCAGCAGCGTAGTGGCGGGAGGGCCCTCCTACGAGCAGTACTTC. The full variable domain, its missing parts supplied by reference TRBV9 and TRBJ2-7, is DSGVTQTPKHLITATGQRVTLRCSPRSGDLSVYWYQQSLDQGLQFLIQYYNGEERAKGNILERFSAQQFPDLHSELNLSSLELGDSALYFCASSVVAGGPSYEQYFGPGTRLTVT.